This T cell receptor (beta chain) was sequenced during a study of blood T cell repertoires in COVID-19. The overall study: Samples of COVID-19 (acute and convalescent) were obtained from the United States, Italy and Spain. T cells, B-cell-depleted T cells, or PBMCs provided the cDNA or gDNA that served as material.

Under the authors' procedure: Nucleated cell counts were estimated from reference gene primer amplification. Profiled with immunoSEQ multiplex PCR; TCRdb holds only in-frame clones, not every one. V, J and clone size are those of that table, while D and trimming were read from the DNA. Seen here are 100,000 to 150,000 clones, about 79% observed once, and the top ten hold 3.5% to 5.5%. V trimming: 4 bases; J trimming: 4 bases; junction bases outside the gene matches: 10. This CDR3 has 15 amino acids. Germline lookup yields CDR1 SGDLS and CDR2 YYNGEE. Sequencing used peripheral blood. The receptor was isolated from a woman in her seventies with acute or convalescent COVID-19. This chain links TRBV9 with TRBJ1-1; 7 nucleotides line up with TRBD1. The CDR3 loop reads CASSTPLGGGTEAFF. CDR3 DNA sequence: TGTGCCAGCAGCACACCCCTAGGGGGCGGCACTGAAGCTTTCTTT.